This TCR beta chain originates from a study of T-cell reconstitution after alpha-beta-depleted transplantation in children. V lost 5 bases, J lost 6 bases, and 21 bases lay in between. Germline V gives CDR1 SEHNR, CDR2 FQNEAQ (reference sequence). The CDR3 extends over 16 amino acids. The authors prepared the TCRbeta library with unique molecular identifiers. A single record per CDR3 protein comes from TCRdb applying MiXCR to the PCR reads. The profile shows hundreds of thousands of distinct CDR3 sequences, 10% to 13% of them singletons. The receptor comes from a human donor who donated a stem cell graft to a child with acute myeloid leukemia. Sample: PBMCs from the stem cell graft donor, taken from the stem cell graft. The genes are TRBV7-9 and TRBJ2-3; a possible D gene is TRBD1 (6 bases). The CDR3 DNA follows: TGTGCCAGCAGCCACGACAGGAGACCACCACTCGATACGCAGTATTTT. Protein: CASSHDRRPPLDTQYF.